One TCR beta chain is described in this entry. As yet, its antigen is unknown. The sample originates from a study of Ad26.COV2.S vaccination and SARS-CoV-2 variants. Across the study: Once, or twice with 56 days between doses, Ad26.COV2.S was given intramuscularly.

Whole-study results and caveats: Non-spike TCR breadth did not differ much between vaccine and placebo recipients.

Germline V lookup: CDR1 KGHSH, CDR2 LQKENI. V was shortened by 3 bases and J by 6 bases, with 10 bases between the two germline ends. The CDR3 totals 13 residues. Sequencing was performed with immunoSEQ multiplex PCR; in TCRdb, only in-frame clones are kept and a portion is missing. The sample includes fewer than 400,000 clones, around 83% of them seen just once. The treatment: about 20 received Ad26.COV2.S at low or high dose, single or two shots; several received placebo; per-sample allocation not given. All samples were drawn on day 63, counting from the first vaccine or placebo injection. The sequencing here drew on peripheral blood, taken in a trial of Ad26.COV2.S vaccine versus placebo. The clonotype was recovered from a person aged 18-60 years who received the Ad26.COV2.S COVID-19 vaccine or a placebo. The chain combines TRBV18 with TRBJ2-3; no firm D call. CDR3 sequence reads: CASSPGLPDTQYF. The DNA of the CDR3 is TGTGCCAGCTCACCGGGCCTGCCTGATACGCAGTATTTT.